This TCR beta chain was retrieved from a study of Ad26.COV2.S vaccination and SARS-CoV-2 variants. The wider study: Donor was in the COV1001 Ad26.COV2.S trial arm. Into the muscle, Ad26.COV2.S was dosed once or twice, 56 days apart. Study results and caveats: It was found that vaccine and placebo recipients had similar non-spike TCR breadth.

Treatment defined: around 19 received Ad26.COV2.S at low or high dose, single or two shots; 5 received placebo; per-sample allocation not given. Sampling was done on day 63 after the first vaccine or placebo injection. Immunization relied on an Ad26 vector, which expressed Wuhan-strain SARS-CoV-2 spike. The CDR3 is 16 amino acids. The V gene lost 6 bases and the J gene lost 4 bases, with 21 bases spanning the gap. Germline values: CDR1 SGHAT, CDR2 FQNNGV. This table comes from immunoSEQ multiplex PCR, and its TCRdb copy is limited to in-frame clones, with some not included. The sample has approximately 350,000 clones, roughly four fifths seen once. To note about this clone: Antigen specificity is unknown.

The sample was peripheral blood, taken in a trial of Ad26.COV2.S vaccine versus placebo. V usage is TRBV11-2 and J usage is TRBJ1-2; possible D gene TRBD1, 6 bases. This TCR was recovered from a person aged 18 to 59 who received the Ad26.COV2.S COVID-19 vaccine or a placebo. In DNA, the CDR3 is TGTGCCAGCAGACCCGGGGGGCGTAAGTTTGGCTATGGCTACACCTTC. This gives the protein CASRPGGRKFGYGYTF.